This TCR beta chain was sequenced for a study of beta chain features in type 1 diabetes. V trimming: 4 bases; J trimming: 0 bases; junction bases outside the gene matches: 11. The CDR3 loop spans 18 amino acids. The V gene's germline CDR1 is GTSNPN and CDR2 SVGIG (reference sequence). Study-level points and caveats: In every one of the four CD4+ subsets, TCRB CDR3s were moderately but significantly shorter in Type 1 diabetes patients.

The authors reverse transcribed all of the isolated RNA, so sequencing captured expressed TCRB transcripts. Some 3.3 million reads was the average for naive, central memory and regulatory T cell samples. Assay used: immunoSEQ multiplex PCR; TCRdb lists only in-frame clones, some missing. The repertoire holds about 280,000 clones, with over 12% as singletons. Regarding this clone: Its cognate antigen is unknown.

What was sequenced was naive CD4+ T cells from blood. The receptor's source is a man aged 18 to 29 with type 1 diabetes. V and J are TRBV30 and TRBJ2-3; 12 bases map to TRBD2. The DNA of the CDR3 is TGTGCCTGGACCGCGTCTGGGACTAGCGGGTGGAGCACAGATACGCAGTATTTT. Translating gives CAWTASGTSGWSTDTQYF. Full variable domain (missing parts from reference TRBV30 and TRBJ2-3): SQTIHQWPATLVQPVGSPLSLECTVEGTSNPNLYWYRQAAGRGLQLLFYSVGIGQISSEVPQNLSASRPQDRQFILSSKKLLLSDSGFYLCAWTASGTSGWSTDTQYFGPGTRLTVL.